Presented here are 31 T cell receptor beta chains from one specimen sequenced in a study of blood T cell repertoires in COVID-19. The method was immunoSEQ multiplex PCR; TCRdb's version includes in-frame clones alone and lacks a portion of them. This sample has under 250,000 clones, with approximately 90% found just once. The sequenced sample was PBMCs or T cells enriched from blood (not recorded which). These receptors came from a woman in her late teens or twenties in a cohort exposed to, infected with or recovered from COVID-19 (not recorded which).

This clone has just a few counts. The chain links TRBV11-2 to TRBJ2-7, with 9 positions matching TRBD2. This CDR3 has 16 amino acids. Losses at the gene ends were 5 bases for V and 1 base for J; bases not matched to a gene: 9. Germline CDR1 SGHAT, CDR2 FQNNGV. CDR3 sequence: CASSPLRGRESYEQYF. In DNA, the CDR3 is TGTGCCAGCAGCCCGCTTCGCGGGAGGGAGTCCTACGAGCAGTACTTC.

The chain joins TRBV10-2 to TRBJ2-4; D uncertain. The V end was cut by 6 bases, the J end by 0 bases, with 15 bases between. CDR3 length: 16 residues. Germline CDR1 WSHSY, CDR2 SAAADI. CDR3 protein: CASSADSRLAKNIQYF. CDR3 bases: TGCGCCAGCAGCGCTGACTCTCGTCTAGCCAAAAACATTCAGTACTTC.

The chain links TRBV19 to TRBJ2-3; TRBD2 is a possible D gene (5 bases). This CDR3 comprises 15 residues. Germline V gives CDR1 LNHDA, CDR2 SQIVND (reference sequence). The germline V and J ends were trimmed by 6 bases and 6 bases, with 19 bases remaining between them. The CDR3 DNA reads TGTGCCAGTAGAACCGAGGGAACCGGTACGGATACGCAGTATTTT. Its translation: CASRTEGTGTDTQYF.

This chain links TRBV18 with TRBJ1-2, with 10 bases fitting TRBD1. J lost 1 base, V lost 6 bases, and 5 bases had no gene match. Germline V gives CDR1 KGHSH, CDR2 LQKENI. CDR3 size: 15 residues. Here the CDR3 DNA reads TGTGCCAGCTCTCCGGGACAGGGGATTAACTATGGCTACACCTTC. As protein: CASSPGQGINYGYTF.

Note on this clone: The identical CDR3 is also encoded by other nucleotide sequences in the sample. The chain links TRBV5-1 to TRBJ1-1, with 11 positions matching TRBD1. Germline V lookup: CDR1 SGHRS, CDR2 YFSETQ. J was trimmed by 4 bases and V by 4 bases; bases with no gene match: 3. This CDR3 spans 14 amino acids. The CDR3 DNA reads as TGCGCCAGCAGCCCGGGACAGGGGGGCACTGAAGCTTTCTTT. Protein: CASSPGQGGTEAFF. Full variable domain (missing parts from reference TRBV5-1 and TRBJ1-1): KAGVTQTPRYLIKTRGQQVTLSCSPISGHRSVSWYQQTPGQGLQFLFEYFSETQRNKGNFPGRFSGRQFSNSRSEMNVSTLELGDSALYLCASSPGQGGTEAFFGQGTRLTVV.

The chain links TRBV19 to TRBJ1-5; 9 nucleotides match TRBD1. From germline, CDR1 is LNHDA and CDR2 SQIVND (reference sequence). Germline trimming cut 6 bases from V and 6 bases from J; bases unmatched to any gene: 3. The CDR3 contains 13 residues. The CDR3 loop is CASSQDRGQPQHF. The CDR3 nucleotides read TGTGCCAGTAGCCAGGACAGGGGTCAGCCCCAGCATTTT.

The rearrangement uses TRBV7-9 and TRBJ1-4, with 9 nucleotides matching TRBD1. Losses at the gene ends were 5 bases for V and 2 bases for J; bases not matched to a gene: 6. The CDR3 loop spans 16 amino acids. Per the germline V gene, CDR1 is SEHNR and CDR2 is FQNEAQ (reference sequence). The DNA of the CDR3 is TGTGCCAGCAGCATAAAAGACAGGGGGACTAATGAAAAACTGTTTTTT. It codes for CASSIKDRGTNEKLFF.

V and J are TRBV5-1 and TRBJ2-1; 9 bases agree with TRBD2. CDR3 size: 17 residues. J gave up 6 bases and V 2 bases, and 12 bases lay outside the gene matches. Germline V lookup: CDR1 SGHRS, CDR2 YFSETQ. CDR3 bases: TGCGCCAGCAGCTTCTTGCCTGCGGGGGGGGCCGGCAATGAGCAGTTCTTC. Translation: CASSFLPAGGAGNEQFF.

The chain has TRBV4-1 and TRBJ2-5; 7 bases fit TRBD1. Losses at the gene ends were 4 bases for V and 3 bases for J; bases not matched to a gene: 8. This CDR3 comprises 15 residues. Germline CDR1 and CDR2: MGHRA and YSYEKL. The chain's CDR3 is CASSPLVDREETQYF. CDR3 nucleotides: TGCGCCAGCAGCCCCCTGGTAGACAGGGAAGAGACCCAGTACTTC.

The chain has TRBV6-5 and TRBJ2-1; D might be TRBD1 (5 bases). The germline V and J ends were trimmed by 6 bases and 9 bases, with 21 bases remaining between them. This CDR3 region has 15 residues. CDR1 is MNHEY, CDR2 SVGAGI, per germline. The CDR3 loop reads CASSPQRPWGGEQFF. CDR3 bases: TGTGCCAGCAGCCCCCAGCGTCCCTGGGGCGGTGAGCAGTTCTTC.

The chain employs TRBV6-1 and TRBJ1-2, with D possibly TRBD1 on 6 matching bases. This CDR3 has 14 residues. Germline values: CDR1 MNHNS, CDR2 SASEGT. Trimming left V 3 bases short and J 8 bases short, with 16 bases between. The CDR3 DNA follows: TGTGCCAGCAGTGAGACAGGAAATAGGGGAGGCTACACCTTC. Protein: CASSETGNRGGYTF.

The chain combines TRBV11-1 with TRBJ2-5; TRBD1 agrees at 12 bases. Germline lookup yields CDR1 SGHAT and CDR2 FQDESV (reference sequence). The CDR3 length is 15 residues. The junction had 3 bases not matched to a gene; V was cut back by 3 bases and J by 4 bases. The CDR3 spells CASSFGTGGLETQYF. Written as DNA, the CDR3 is TGTGCCAGCAGCTTCGGGACAGGGGGCCTAGAGACCCAGTACTTC.

The CDR3 loop reads CASKRSDMNTEAFF. CDR3 DNA sequence: TGTGCCAGCAAACGTTCGGACATGAACACTGAAGCTTTCTTT. The V gene is TRBV2, the J gene TRBJ1-1, with a tentative D call TRBD1 (5 bases). The CDR3 consists of 14 residues. The V end lost 7 bases, the J end lost 0 bases, and 12 bases lay between the germline ends. The V gene's germline CDR1 is SNHLY and CDR2 FYNNEI.

The chain is built from TRBV28 and TRBJ1-4; D uncertain. Trimming took 5 bases from V and 0 from J, leaving 4 bases between them. The CDR3 contains 13 residues. Germline V CDR1 and CDR2: MDHEN, SYDVKM. The CDR3 spells CASSQTTNEKLFF. The CDR3, as DNA: TGTGCCAGCAGTCAGACAACTAATGAAAAACTGTTTTTT.

The chain is built from TRBV11-3 and TRBJ2-5; D is possibly TRBD1 (6 bases). V lost 5 bases and J lost 5, with 18 bases in between. This CDR3 is built from 15 residues. CDR1 and CDR2 (germline): SGHNT, YENEEA. CDR3 sequence: CASSVQTGERETQYF. CDR3 coding DNA: TGTGCCAGCAGCGTTCAGACAGGCGAAAGGGAGACCCAGTACTTC.

V usage is TRBV28 and J usage is TRBJ2-5; 7 bases line up with TRBD1. V was pared by 2 bases and J by 5 bases, with 5 bases of the junction left unmatched. The CDR3 runs 14 residues. Germline assignment: CDR1 MDHEN and CDR2 SYDVKM. The CDR3 DNA follows: TGTGCCAGCAGTTTACCTAGGGGGCAGGAGACCCAGTACTTC. Protein: CASSLPRGQETQYF. Complete variable domain (other parts from reference TRBV28 and TRBJ2-5): DVKVTQSSRYLVKRTGEKVFLECVQDMDHENMFWYRQDPGLGLRLIYFSYDVKMKEKGDIPEGYSVSREKKERFSLILESASTNQTSMYLCASSLPRGQETQYFGPGTRLLVL.

The rearrangement uses TRBV19 and TRBJ2-6; 11 bases fit TRBD1. Germline loops: CDR1 LNHDA, CDR2 SQIVND (reference sequence). J lost 0 bases, V lost 8 bases, and 0 bases had no gene match. This CDR3 comprises 15 residues. The CDR3 loop reads CASGQGASGANVLTF. The CDR3 nucleotides read TGTGCCAGTGGACAGGGGGCCTCTGGGGCCAACGTCCTGACTTTC.

V usage is TRBV9 and J usage is TRBJ2-2; TRBD2 aligns across 10 bases. This CDR3 is built from 16 residues. Germline loops: CDR1 SGDLS, CDR2 YYNGEE. The ends lost 0 bases at V and 3 bases at J; junction bases unmatched: 2. CDR3 sequence: CASSVAAGGHTGELFF. The DNA of the CDR3 is TGTGCCAGCAGCGTAGCAGCGGGAGGGCACACCGGGGAGCTGTTTTTT.

This clone was seen once. The V gene is TRBV24-1, the J gene TRBJ2-7, with D possibly TRBD2 on 6 matching bases. CDR3 size: 12 residues. Trimming took off 9 bases at V and 4 bases at J, with 12 bases between the two ends. Germline CDR1 KGHDR, CDR2 SFDVKD. The CDR3: CATGGSWYEQYF. The CDR3 DNA reads TGTGCCACCGGGGGGAGCTGGTACGAGCAGTACTTC.

The CDR3 protein is CASSDFGDHYGYTF. CDR3 coding DNA: TGTGCCAGCAGCGATTTCGGGGATCACTATGGCTACACCTTC. The chain employs TRBV6-6 and TRBJ1-2; no reliable D call. There are 14 residues in the CDR3. V was trimmed by 6 bases and J by 3 bases, leaving 14 bases between them. Per germline, CDR1 MNHNY and CDR2 SVGAGI (reference sequence).

The V and J genes are TRBV19 and TRBJ2-3, with D hard to call. The CDR3 contains 12 residues. The ends were cut back, 4 bases at V and 6 bases at J, with 8 bases in the middle. Per germline, CDR1 LNHDA and CDR2 SQIVND (reference sequence). Written as DNA, the CDR3 is TGTGCCAGTAGTACGAGAGAGGATACGCAGTATTTT. This encodes CASSTREDTQYF.

The chain joins TRBV6-5 to TRBJ2-7, with 8 bases that match TRBD1. The junction had 8 bases not matched to a gene; V was cut back by 7 bases and J by 3 bases. The CDR3 is 14 amino acids. From germline, CDR1 is MNHEY and CDR2 SVGAGI. The CDR3 region has the DNA TGTGCCAGCACAGGGGGCGGCAGCGGCTACGAGCAGTACTTC. Translating gives CASTGGGSGYEQYF.

The chain employs TRBV9 and TRBJ1-1; 11 bases align to TRBD1. J lost 5 bases, V lost 3 bases, and 6 bases had no gene match. The CDR3 extends over 15 amino acids. Per germline, CDR1 SGDLS and CDR2 YYNGEE. In DNA form, the CDR3 reads TGTGCCAGCAGCGCAGGACAGGGGGCGAGGACTGAAGCTTTCTTT. This gives the protein CASSAGQGARTEAFF.

This clone was detected a few times. This sequence joins TRBV4-1 and TRBJ1-6; weak D call: TRBD1 (5 bases). The CDR3 is 13 amino acids. CDR1 MGHRA and CDR2 YSYEKL come from the germline V gene. Trimming left V 1 base short and J 9 bases short, with 7 bases between. The CDR3 region is CASSQVGASPLHF. Written as DNA, the CDR3 is TGCGCCAGCAGCCAAGTAGGGGCTTCACCCCTCCACTTT.

The genes are TRBV28 and TRBJ1-1; 7 bases map to TRBD1. Germline assignment: CDR1 MDHEN and CDR2 SYDVKM. The junction had 14 bases not matched to a gene; V was cut back by 6 bases and J by 1 base. The CDR3 loop spans 17 amino acids. CDR3: CASSLSNRQGKNTEAFF. CDR3 nucleotide sequence: TGTGCCAGCAGCCTCTCCAATCGACAGGGAAAGAACACTGAAGCTTTCTTT.

Remarks on this clone: The same CDR3 is also encoded by other DNA sequences in this sample. This chain uses TRBV5-4 with TRBJ2-1, with 7 positions matching TRBD2. Unmatched junction bases numbered 4, after V lost 0 bases and J lost 4 bases. This CDR3 spans 15 amino acids. Germline lookup yields CDR1 SGHNT and CDR2 YYREEE (reference sequence). The CDR3 coding sequence is TGTGCCAGCAGCTTGGCTAGCGGATCTTACAATGAGCAGTTCTTC. Translated: CASSLASGSYNEQFF.

V and J are TRBV2 and TRBJ2-7; D may be TRBD1 (6 bases). Germline-derived CDR1 and CDR2 are SNHLY and FYNNEI. Trimming cost V 4 bases and J 0 bases, with 16 bases left between them. The CDR3 is 16 residues long. The CDR3 is CASSAQRQVISYEQYF. In nucleotides, the CDR3 is TGTGCCAGCAGTGCCCAGAGACAGGTGATCTCCTACGAGCAGTACTTC.

The chain couples TRBV27 to TRBJ1-4; 8 nucleotides align to TRBD1. Per germline, CDR1 MNHEY and CDR2 SMNVEV (reference sequence). J lost 3 bases, V lost 5 bases, and 5 bases had no gene match. The CDR3 sequence is 15 residues long. In DNA form, the CDR3 reads TGTGCCAGCAGTCCCCAGACAGGGGCTAATGAAAAACTGTTTTTT. Translation: CASSPQTGANEKLFF.

This clone occurred once. The chain links TRBV19 to TRBJ1-1, with D possibly TRBD1 on 6 matching bases. The CDR3 covers 11 residues. CDR1 is LNHDA and CDR2 is SQIVND in the germline V gene (reference sequence). Trimming took off 10 bases at V and 7 bases at J, with 13 bases between the two ends. The CDR3 region has the DNA TGTGCCATTACTGGACAGCATGAAGCTTTCTTT. Translated: CAITGQHEAFF.

This rearrangement joins TRBV4-2 to TRBJ2-3, with 14 bases matching TRBD2. Germline loops: CDR1 LGHNA, CDR2 YNFKEQ. Germline trimming cut 4 bases from V and 2 bases from J; bases unmatched to any gene: 5. This CDR3 spans 17 amino acids. The CDR3 here is CASSPGTSGGLTDTQYF. Here the CDR3 DNA reads TGTGCCAGCAGCCCAGGGACTAGCGGGGGACTCACAGATACGCAGTATTTT.

This chain joins TRBV6-6 and TRBJ1-1, with D possibly matching TRBD1 (5 bases). This CDR3 contains 15 residues. V lost 0 bases, J lost 0 bases, and 8 bases lay in between. The germline CDR1 and CDR2 sequences are MNHNY and SVGAGI (reference sequence). The CDR3 sequence: CASSYSPGLNTEAFF. Here the CDR3 DNA reads TGTGCCAGCAGTTACTCCCCAGGGCTGAACACTGAAGCTTTCTTT.